This TCR beta chain was recorded in a study of shared clonotypes between healthy human individuals. Study-level background: Per donor, CD8 memory used one plate, CD8 naive used two, CD4 memory used three and CD4 naive used three.

The study ran the assay at deep level. The data were produced by immunoSEQ multiplex PCR, yet TCRdb's version contains in-frame clones alone and is incomplete. Of around 700,000 clones in the sample, approximately 74% were seen once. Study results and caveats: With a handful of donors compared, roughly 5% of naive CD4 clonotypes were shared. Clonotypes which were not shared had lower generation probabilities than clonotypes that all four donors shared.

The V gene's germline CDR1 is SQVTM and CDR2 ANQGSEA. V was pared by 5 bases and J by 1 base, with 17 bases between. This CDR3 has 15 residues. Comment on this clone: The antigen is not known.

This sequence originates from a woman aged 25 to 39 in good health. Sequenced material: memory CD4+ T cells sorted from blood. The subset here: CD45RA-negative fraction. The rearrangement links TRBV29-1 to TRBJ1-1, with D possibly matching TRBD1 (5 bases). Here the CDR3 reads CSVSPGGRRNTEAFF. Here the CDR3 DNA reads TGCAGCGTTAGCCCCGGGGGGAGGAGGAACACTGAAGCTTTCTTT.